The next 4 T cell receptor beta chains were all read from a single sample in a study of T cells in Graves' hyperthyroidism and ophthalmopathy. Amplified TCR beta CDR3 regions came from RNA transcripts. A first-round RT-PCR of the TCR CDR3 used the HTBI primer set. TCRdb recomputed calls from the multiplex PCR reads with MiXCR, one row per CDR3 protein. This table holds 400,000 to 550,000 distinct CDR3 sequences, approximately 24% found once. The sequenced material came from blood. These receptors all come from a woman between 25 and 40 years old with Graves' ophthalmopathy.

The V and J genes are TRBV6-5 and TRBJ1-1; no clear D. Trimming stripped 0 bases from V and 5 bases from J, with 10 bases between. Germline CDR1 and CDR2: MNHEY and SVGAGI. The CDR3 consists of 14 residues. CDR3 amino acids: CASSYSTGWTEAFF. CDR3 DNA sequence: TGTGCCAGCAGTTACTCAACGGGGTGGACTGAAGCTTTCTTT.

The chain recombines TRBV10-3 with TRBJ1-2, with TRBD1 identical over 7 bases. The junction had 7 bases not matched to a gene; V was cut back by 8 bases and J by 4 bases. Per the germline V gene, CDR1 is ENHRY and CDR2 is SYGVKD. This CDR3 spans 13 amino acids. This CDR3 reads CAIETGEGYGYTF. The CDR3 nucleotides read TGTGCCATCGAAACAGGGGAGGGCTATGGCTACACCTTC.

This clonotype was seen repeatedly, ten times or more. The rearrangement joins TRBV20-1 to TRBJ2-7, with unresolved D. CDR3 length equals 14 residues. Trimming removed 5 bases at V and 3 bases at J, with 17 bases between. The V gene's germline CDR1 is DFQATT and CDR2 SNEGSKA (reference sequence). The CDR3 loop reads CSALVGRKNYEQYF. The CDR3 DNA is TGCAGTGCTCTGGTGGGCAGGAAAAACTACGAGCAGTACTTC.

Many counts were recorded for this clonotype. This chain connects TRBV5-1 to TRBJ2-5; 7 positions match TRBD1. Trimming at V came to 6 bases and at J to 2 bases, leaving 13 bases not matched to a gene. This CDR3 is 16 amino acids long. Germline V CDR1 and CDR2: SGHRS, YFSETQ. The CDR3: CASIPQAGTAQETQYF. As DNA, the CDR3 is TGCGCCAGCATCCCCCAAGCCGGGACAGCACAAGAGACCCAGTACTTC.